This T cell receptor beta chain was identified during a study of PD-L1 blockade in urothelial cancer listed by TCRdb under 2017. Notes on the research overall: All patients started therapy around 2014 and received atezolizumab 1,200 mg intravenously every 3 weeks. In the same patients, whole exome sequencing and RNA sequencing of pretreatment tumors were performed in addition to TCR sequencing. Patients had an ECOG performance status of 0 or 1 and had received between 0 and 3 prior chemotherapy regimens. Pretreatment tumor samples and matched peripheral blood, collected serially before and after atezolizumab treatment, underwent TCR sequencing. Durable clinical benefit was achieved by nine patients and was not achieved by 20 patients. An exploratory multi-omic analysis was conducted of the somatic, immune and clinical correlates of response to PD-L1 blockade with atezolizumab in urothelial cancer. About 85% of the 29 patients were identified as males with urothelial cancer of bladder origin, and a prior smoking history was reported by 18 of 29 patients. Blood samples were analyzed at 3 weeks after treatment start (second dose) and at 6 weeks after treatment start. Blood samples gave a median of 141,255 T cells and tens of thousands of unique TCRs, with a median clonality of 0.080. Progression-free survival longer than 6 months counted as durable clinical benefit, and TCR features were additionally tested against both progression-free and overall survival. Just over 28 patients had pretreatment blood TCR-seq, about 25 had at least one posttreatment blood collection, and about 25 had tumor TCR-seq.

What this sample's time point label stands for: peripheral blood 6 weeks after treatment start. A total of 25 to 35 patients with locally advanced or metastatic urothelial carcinoma, treated at Memorial Sloan Kettering on a trial protocol, made up the cohort. Peripheral blood mononuclear cells were collected from each patient pretreatment and during treatment, giving between 1 and 8 total time points per patient. The Qiagen DNeasy Blood extraction kit was used to purify genomic DNA from total PBMCs and tumor samples. PBMCs were collected pretreatment and during treatment, and were isolated and stored as previously described. What the research found in general, with its limitations: Patients with durable benefit showed greater expansion of tumor-associated TCR clones in peripheral blood 3 weeks after starting treatment (n of about 20, p = 0.022). Improved progression-free and overall survival was associated with having pretreatment peripheral blood TCR clonality below the median. Small sample size (n of about 30) and many exploratory analyses mean the results are intended to be hypothesis-generating.

As for this clone: The antigen it binds to is not known. It has no much larger one-base neighbor in the sample; base qualities were not kept.

Including the terminal cysteine and phenylalanine, the CDR3 comprises 13 residues. The DNA shown is the 39-base CDR3, in frame from base 1. CDR1 is given as SGHRS and CDR2 as YFSETQ, both from the germline V gene. For this chain, trimming is 7 bases at the V end and 7 bases at the J end, and the number of junction bases without a gene match is 5. To estimate absolute template abundance from read counts, synthetic TCR analog templates were spiked into each PCR. The immunoSEQ assay used bias-controlled V and J gene primers to amplify TCRbeta CDR3 regions from genomic DNA. Sequencing of rearranged TCRbeta segments was performed at approximately 20X coverage. From the authors' description of their analysis: Clustering was used to correct sequencing errors, and CDR3s were annotated against IMGT to assign V, D and J genes. Downstream analyses used only productive TCRbeta rearrangements, leaving out any out-of-frame or stop-codon sequences. To compute clonality, Shannon entropy was normalized by the log of the number of unique productive sequences and then subtracted from one. Clones differing between time points or between blood and tumor were identified using Fisher's exact test with Benjamini-Hochberg correction, with an adjusted p below 0.01 applied as the threshold. Held by TCRdb, this immuneACCESS table contains in-frame sequences only and omits some clones. Under half of the omission traces to an unresolved V gene where checked; the cause of the rest is unknown. V, J and clone size reflect that table, while D and trimming were determined from the DNA. This sample is represented by about 120,000 clones; approximately 85% of them were singletons. Roughly 2.4% of the sample lies in the top ten.

Sequences were derived from PBMCs, sampled around atezolizumab (anti-PD-L1) treatment. The TCR originated in a man aged 45-60 years with urothelial cancer. This chain is built from TRBV5-1 and TRBJ2-1; 10 bases in between match TRBD2. CDR3 sequence: CASRLAGVNEQFF. The nucleotide sequence is TGCGCCAGCCGGCTAGCGGGAGTGAATGAGCAGTTCTTC.